One and the same sample provided the 22 T cell receptor beta chains below, sequenced in a study of technical replicates of blood from a few donors. Assay used: immunoSEQ multiplex PCR; TCRdb lists only in-frame clones, some missing. The sample includes under 85,000 clones, approximately 91% seen only once; the top ten take around 0.37%. Source material: T cells isolated from PBMCs. The receptors were gathered from a human donor in good health.

The chain combines TRBV27 with TRBJ2-7; D uncertain. CDR3 size: 14 residues. Germline V gives CDR1 MNHEY, CDR2 SMNVEV (reference sequence). V was cut by 0 bases and J by 6 bases, with 12 bases left in between. The CDR3 here is CASSLSKTSPEQYF. The CDR3 DNA reads TGTGCCAGCAGTTTATCGAAGACATCCCCCGAGCAGTACTTC.

The J gene is TRBJ1-1, the V gene TRBV6-5; the D gene is possibly TRBD1 (5 bases). The length of the CDR3 is 14 residues. The germline CDR1 and CDR2 sequences are MNHEY and SVGAGI. V lost 2 bases and J lost 3, with 10 bases in between. The CDR3 region is CASSYHTGDTEAFF. CDR3 sequence (DNA): TGTGCCAGCAGTTACCACACGGGGGACACTGAAGCTTTCTTT.

This rearrangement joins TRBV11-3 to TRBJ2-3; 9 bases align to TRBD2. Trimming cost V 1 base and J 2 bases; bases outside gene matches: 4. The CDR3 loop spans 16 amino acids. Germline values: CDR1 SGHNT, CDR2 YENEEA. Here the CDR3 DNA reads TGTGCCAGCAGCTTAGGTAGCGGGAGTATCACAGATACGCAGTATTTT. Protein sequence: CASSLGSGSITDTQYF. The full variable domain, completed using reference TRBV11-3 and TRBJ2-3, is EAGVVQSPRYKIIEKKQPVAFWCNPISGHNTLYWYLQNLGQGPELLIRYENEEAVDDSQLPKDRFSAERLKGVDSTLKIQPAELGDSAVYLCASSLGSGSITDTQYFGPGTRLTVL.

CDR3 sequence: CASSLRGLPYEQYF. CDR3 sequence (DNA): TGCGCCAGCAGCTTAAGGGGCCTTCCCTACGAGCAGTACTTC. The chain links TRBV5-1 to TRBJ2-7; possible D gene TRBD1, 5 bases. Germline CDR1 SGHRS, CDR2 YFSETQ. CDR3 length: 14 residues. Trimming took off 2 bases at V and 2 bases at J, with 11 bases between the two ends. Full variable domain (remainder filled in from reference TRBV5-1 and TRBJ2-7): KAGVTQTPRYLIKTRGQQVTLSCSPISGHRSVSWYQQTPGQGLQFLFEYFSETQRNKGNFPGRFSGRQFSNSRSEMNVSTLELGDSALYLCASSLRGLPYEQYFGPGTRLTVT.

The J gene is TRBJ2-7, the V gene TRBV11-2; TRBD2 aligns across 9 bases. The germline V gene has CDR1 SGHAT and CDR2 FQNNGV. Trimming at V came to 8 bases and at J to 0 bases, leaving 2 bases not matched to a gene. This CDR3 is 13 amino acids long. The CDR3 DNA is TGTGCCAGCGATAGCGGGGGCTCCTACGAGCAGTACTTC. It encodes CASDSGGSYEQYF. Together with reference TRBV11-2 and TRBJ2-7, the CDR3 gives the full variable domain: EAGVAQSPRYKIIEKRQSVAFWCNPISGHATLYWYQQILGQGPKLLIQFQNNGVVDDSQLPKDRFSAERLKGVDSTLKIQPAKLEDSAVYLCASDSGGSYEQYFGPGTRLTVT.

The chain carries TRBV7-9 and TRBJ1-5; D is undetermined. This CDR3 is 14 amino acids long. CDR1 SEHNR and CDR2 FQNEAQ come from the germline V gene (reference sequence). V dropped 2 bases and J dropped 7 bases, with 12 bases sitting between them. In DNA, the CDR3 is TGTGCCAGCAGCTTAAGTAATCCGGGACAGCCCCAGCATTTT. This translates into CASSLSNPGQPQHF.

The chain carries TRBV30 and TRBJ1-2, with 8 bases fitting TRBD1. V trimming: 3 bases; J trimming: 8 bases; junction bases outside the gene matches: 8. The CDR3 runs to 13 residues. Germline V lookup: CDR1 GTSNPN, CDR2 SVGIG (reference sequence). The CDR3 loop is CAWSADRGGGYTF. CDR3 bases: TGTGCCTGGAGCGCAGACAGGGGAGGGGGCTACACCTTC.

The chain uses TRBV4-1 and TRBJ2-1; D possibly corresponds to TRBD2 (6 bases). In germline, CDR1 is MGHRA, CDR2 YSYEKL. This CDR3 has 16 amino acids. V was pared by 2 bases and J by 0 bases, with 11 bases between. The CDR3 coding sequence is TGCGCCAGCAGCCAACTAGCGTCCAGCTCCTACAATGAGCAGTTCTTC. This encodes CASSQLASSSYNEQFF.

The V and J genes are TRBV7-9 and TRBJ2-7, with TRBD1 identical over 7 bases. Per germline, CDR1 SEHNR and CDR2 FQNEAQ (reference sequence). This CDR3 is 15 amino acids long. V gave up 1 base and J gave up 5 bases; unmatched junction bases: 8. The CDR3 here is CASSLVGTDLDEQYF. For the CDR3, the DNA is TGTGCCAGCAGCTTAGTCGGGACAGACCTCGACGAGCAGTACTTC.

The chain is built from TRBV5-1 and TRBJ2-6; D is undetermined. CDR3 length: 14 amino acids. Germline lookup yields CDR1 SGHRS and CDR2 YFSETQ. V was clipped by 7 bases and J by 0 bases, with 8 bases between them. In DNA form, the CDR3 reads TGCGCCAGCGAGAAGAGCTCTGGGGCCAACGTCCTGACTTTC. Its translation is CASEKSSGANVLTF.

The chain employs TRBV30 and TRBJ1-5; D is possibly TRBD1 (5 bases). Germline CDR1 and CDR2: GTSNPN and SVGIG (reference sequence). The ends were cut back, 1 base at V and 0 bases at J, with 7 bases in the middle. The length of the CDR3 is 14 residues. The CDR3 bases are TGTGCCTGGAGTGGACAGTATAGCAATCAGCCCCAGCATTTT. It yields the protein CAWSGQYSNQPQHF.

The chain employs TRBV11-3 and TRBJ2-7, with a possible D match to TRBD1 (9 bases). From germline, CDR1 is SGHNT and CDR2 YENEEA. The V and J ends lost 7 bases and 4 bases respectively, with 17 bases between them. This CDR3 spans 14 amino acids. The CDR3 coding sequence is TGTGCCAGCACCGGGGGGGACAGGGCATACGAGCAGTACTTC. Residues: CASTGGDRAYEQYF.

The gene calls are TRBV25-1 and TRBJ2-2, with D possibly being TRBD2 (5 bases). The germline V gene has CDR1 MGHDK and CDR2 SYGVNS. The V end was cut by 7 bases, the J end by 5 bases, with 14 bases between. The CDR3 contains 14 residues. The CDR3 reads CASTLSGRTGELFF. Here the CDR3 DNA reads TGTGCCAGCACCCTAAGCGGTCGGACCGGGGAGCTGTTTTTT.

The rearrangement joins TRBV19 to TRBJ1-2; 8 bases map to TRBD1. Germline V gene sequence: CDR1 LNHDA, CDR2 SQIVND (reference sequence). The CDR3 loop spans 16 amino acids. With V trimmed by 1 base and J by 3 bases, 7 bases remained unmatched. This CDR3 is CASSIVPGQDHYGYTF. The CDR3 bases are TGTGCCAGTAGTATAGTCCCGGGACAGGACCACTATGGCTACACCTTC.

The CDR3 nucleotides read TGTGCCAGCAGCTTAGTCGGACGGGATACCGGGGAGCTGTTTTTT. This encodes CASSLVGRDTGELFF. The chain joins TRBV7-8 to TRBJ2-2, with D perhaps matching TRBD2 (5 bases). Germline lookup yields CDR1 SGHVS and CDR2 FQNEAQ. The CDR3 extends over 15 amino acids. The V end was cut by 1 base, the J end by 5 bases, with 11 bases between.

The CDR3 sequence is CATSPWRERDTQYF. CDR3 nucleotide sequence: TGTGCCACCAGTCCATGGCGGGAACGCGATACGCAGTATTTT. This chain links TRBV15 with TRBJ2-3; D is possibly TRBD2 (6 bases). Trimming took 6 bases from V and 6 from J, leaving 16 bases between them. Germline values: CDR1 LNHNV, CDR2 YYDKDF (reference sequence). The CDR3 length is 14 residues.

The sample holds one count of this clone. V gene TRBV7-9 combines with J gene TRBJ2-4; no reliable D call. The CDR3 contains 17 residues. The germline CDR1 and CDR2 sequences are SEHNR and FQNEAQ (reference sequence). The ends were cut back, 6 bases at V and 0 bases at J, with 18 bases in the middle. The CDR3 DNA sequence: TGTGCCAGCAGTTGGGCAACTGGCTGGGCAGCCAAAAACATTCAGTACTTC. It yields the protein CASSWATGWAAKNIQYF.

The V gene is TRBV7-9, the J gene TRBJ2-7; TRBD2 matches 10 bases. Germline V lookup: CDR1 SEHNR, CDR2 FQNEAQ (reference sequence). The length of the CDR3 is 13 residues. Trimming removed 5 bases from V and 6 bases from J; junction bases left unmatched: 4. CDR3 sequence: CASSRAGGPEQYF. As DNA, the CDR3 is TGTGCCAGCAGCAGAGCGGGAGGGCCCGAGCAGTACTTC.

The J gene is TRBJ1-2, the V gene TRBV5-4; a weak D match, TRBD1 (6 bases). V lost 5 bases, J lost 1 base, and 12 bases lay in between. Germline lookup yields CDR1 SGHNT and CDR2 YYREEE (reference sequence). The CDR3 extends over 14 amino acids. The DNA of the CDR3 is TGTGCCAGCAGTCCAGAGGGGGTTAACTATGGCTACACCTTC. Amino acids: CASSPEGVNYGYTF.

The chain uses TRBV4-3 and TRBJ2-1, with TRBD2 as a possible D gene (6 bases). V lost 2 bases and J lost 1, with 12 bases in between. Germline values: CDR1 LGHNA, CDR2 YSLEER. This CDR3 region has 16 residues. The CDR3 DNA reads TGCGCCAGCAGCCAATTGGGCAGCGGGTCCTACAATGAGCAGTTCTTC. Encoded protein: CASSQLGSGSYNEQFF.

This clone appeared a single time. V gene TRBV29-1 combines with J gene TRBJ2-7; possibly TRBD1 for D (6 bases). Germline assignment: CDR1 SQVTM and CDR2 ANQGSEA. This CDR3 region has 8 residues. Here the CDR3 reads CPRGEQYF. The CDR3 DNA is TGCCCCAGGGGCGAGCAGTACTTC.

This clone was counted only a few times. At one boundary the junction diverges from the germline segment, which might be a read error. V gene TRBV5-4 combines with J gene TRBJ2-7; 7 positions agree with TRBD1. The CDR3 extends over 12 amino acids. Looked up from germline, CDR1 is SGHNT and CDR2 is YYREEE (reference sequence). In nucleotides, the CDR3 is TGTGCCAGCAGCTTGGGACCACAGGGGATGGACTTC. It is translated as CASSLGPQGMDF.